Following are 21 T cell receptor beta chains from one sample sequenced in a study of T cell responses to AZD1222 COVID-19 vaccine. Assay used: immunoSEQ multiplex PCR; TCRdb lists only in-frame clones, some missing. The sample has 100,000 to 110,000 clones, around nine tenths seen once; the top ten hold roughly 15%. This specimen consisted of peripheral blood, obtained on day 0 of AZD1222 vaccination. Source of these receptors: an adult in good health.

The chain employs TRBV18 and TRBJ1-5, with D hard to call. Germline CDR1 and CDR2: KGHSH and LQKENI. The CDR3 has 14 amino acids. Trimming shortened V by 2 bases and J by 0 bases, and 5 bases separated the two germline ends. CDR3 sequence reads: CASSPGYSNQPQHF. CDR3 DNA sequence: TGTGCCAGCTCACCAGGGTATAGCAATCAGCCCCAGCATTTT.

The chain employs TRBV19 and TRBJ2-7; 7 bases align to TRBD2. The CDR3 spans 14 residues. CDR1 and CDR2 from the germline V gene are LNHDA and SQIVND (reference sequence). J was trimmed by 1 base and V by 5 bases; bases with no gene match: 5. The CDR3 sequence is CASSRSSGSYEQYF. CDR3 nucleotide sequence: TGTGCCAGTAGTCGGTCTAGCGGATCCTACGAGCAGTACTTC.

V is TRBV6-5 and J is TRBJ1-2; D unclear. The germline gives CDR1 MNHEY, CDR2 SVGAGI. CDR3 length: 14 residues. The V end was cut by 5 bases, the J end by 0 bases, with 10 bases between. The chain's CDR3 is CASSQDLANYGYTF. The CDR3 DNA reads TGTGCCAGCAGTCAGGACCTAGCTAACTATGGCTACACCTTC.

The CDR3 sequence: CASSVKRVTSTDTQYF. The CDR3 nucleotides read TGTGCCAGCAGCGTAAAAAGAGTGACTAGCACAGATACGCAGTATTTT. The chain couples TRBV5-4 to TRBJ2-3; D is ambiguous. Trimming pared 4 bases from V and 0 bases from J, leaving 15 bases between. Per the germline V gene, CDR1 is SGHNT and CDR2 is YYREEE (reference sequence). The CDR3 is 16 residues long.

The chain links TRBV5-1 to TRBJ1-1; the D is unclear. CDR1 and CDR2 (germline): SGHRS, YFSETQ. The CDR3 loop spans 14 amino acids. V was cut by 0 bases and J by 1 base, with 7 bases left in between. The CDR3 here is CASSLDGKNTEAFF. The CDR3 bases are TGCGCCAGCAGCTTGGACGGGAAGAACACTGAAGCTTTCTTT.

This clone has a single count. This sequence joins TRBV11-2 and TRBJ1-1, with D possibly TRBD1 on 6 matching bases. The CDR3 is 12 amino acids. The germline CDR1 and CDR2 sequences are SGHAT and FQNNGV. V was clipped by 4 bases and J by 9 bases, with 12 bases between them. The CDR3 bases are TGTGCCAGCAGCTCAACGGGGGGCAAAGCTTTCTTT. Amino acid sequence: CASSSTGGKAFF.

The gene calls are TRBV27 and TRBJ2-7; unclear D gene. CDR3 length: 12 amino acids. Deletions cut 8 bases from V and 3 bases from J, with 11 bases between. CDR1 MNHEY and CDR2 SMNVEV come from the germline V gene (reference sequence). Here the CDR3 reads CASGIPNYEQYF. The CDR3 DNA is TGTGCCAGCGGTATTCCAAACTACGAGCAGTACTTC.

The CDR3 protein is CASSPQPTDRTNTGELFF. CDR3 sequence (DNA): TGTGCCAGCAGCCCCCAACCTACAGACAGGACAAACACCGGGGAGCTGTTTTTT. V and J are TRBV7-6 and TRBJ2-2; D might be TRBD1 (6 bases). Trimming removed 5 bases at V and 2 bases at J, with 21 bases between. The CDR3 has 18 amino acids. Germline V gene data show CDR1 as SGHVS and CDR2 as FNYEAQ.

The chain couples TRBV19 to TRBJ1-2; 11 nucleotides line up with TRBD1. Germline values: CDR1 LNHDA, CDR2 SQIVND (reference sequence). This CDR3 is 14 amino acids long. J gave up 4 bases and V 4 bases, and 2 bases lay outside the gene matches. CDR3 in amino acids: CASSRDRGSYGYTF. The CDR3 DNA follows: TGTGCCAGTAGTAGGGACAGGGGGTCCTATGGCTACACCTTC.

The gene calls are TRBV7-9 and TRBJ1-2; a possible D gene is TRBD1 (5 bases). V was cut by 2 bases and J by 1 base, with 8 bases left in between. The CDR3 contains 14 residues. The V gene's germline CDR1 is SEHNR and CDR2 FQNEAQ (reference sequence). The CDR3 spells CASSLLGVNYGYTF. In DNA form, the CDR3 reads TGTGCCAGCAGCTTATTAGGGGTTAACTATGGCTACACCTTC.

The rearrangement links TRBV7-2 to TRBJ2-1; 7 bases line up with TRBD2. This CDR3 comprises 12 residues. V shed 3 bases, J shed 8 bases, and the junction held 1 base outside the gene matches. CDR1 and CDR2 (germline): SGHTA, FQGNSA. The CDR3 here is CASSFGRDEQFF. As DNA, the CDR3 is TGTGCCAGCAGCTTTGGGAGGGATGAGCAGTTCTTC.

The chain joins TRBV18 to TRBJ1-1; D might be TRBD1 (6 bases). Per germline, CDR1 KGHSH and CDR2 LQKENI. Trimming pared 2 bases from V and 5 bases from J, leaving 21 bases between. The CDR3 sequence is 17 residues long. CDR3 region: CASSPSPSGHSSTEAFF. CDR3 nucleotides: TGTGCCAGCTCACCAAGCCCCTCGGGACATTCTTCAACTGAAGCTTTCTTT.

J is TRBJ1-1 and V is TRBV11-2; D is perhaps TRBD1 (6 bases). This CDR3 comprises 16 residues. V dropped 4 bases and J dropped 5 bases, with 20 bases sitting between them. Germline CDR1 is SGHAT and CDR2 is FQNNGV. The CDR3 DNA reads as TGTGCCAGCAGCTCTAGTCTGGGGCAGGGGTATACTGAAGCTTTCTTT. Residues: CASSSSLGQGYTEAFF.

This clone has a count of ten or more. This chain joins TRBV19 and TRBJ2-1, with D perhaps assigned TRBD1 or TRBD2 (5 bases each). Germline V gene lookup returns CDR1 LNHDA and CDR2 SQIVND (reference sequence). The CDR3 has 15 residues. Between the trimmed V and J ends, which lost 10 bases and 7 bases, there was a span of 23 bases. CDR3 sequence (DNA): TGTGCCACCCGGGACCCAGAGGTGGGTGGGAATGAGCAGTTCTTC. Protein: CATRDPEVGGNEQFF. Full variable domain (rest looked up from reference TRBV19 and TRBJ2-1): DGGITQSPKYLFRKEGQNVTLSCEQNLNHDAMYWYRQDPGQGLRLIYYSQIVNDFQKGDIAEGYSVSREKKESFPLTVTSAQKNPTAFYLCATRDPEVGGNEQFFGPGTRLTVL.

A single count supports this clone. This chain joins TRBV25-1 and TRBJ1-2; D is possibly TRBD1 (5 bases). The CDR3 runs to 11 residues. Germline lookup yields CDR1 MGHDK and CDR2 SYGVNS. V was shortened by 2 bases and J by 8 bases, with 6 bases between the two germline ends. CDR3 residues: CASSEKGGYTF. CDR3 in DNA: TGTGCCAGCAGTGAAAAGGGGGGCTACACCTTC.

This rearrangement joins TRBV6-5 to TRBJ1-2; D unresolved. CDR1 is MNHEY and CDR2 is SVGAGI in the germline V gene. The V gene lost 7 bases and the J gene lost 4 bases, with 4 bases spanning the gap. There are 10 residues in the CDR3. The CDR3, as DNA: TGTGCCAGCACTTTCTATGGCTACACCTTC. Translation: CASTFYGYTF.

The CDR3 spells CASSVGQGSALHF. The DNA for the CDR3 is TGTGCCAGCAGCGTAGGACAGGGTTCGGCCCTCCACTTT. The chain combines TRBV9 with TRBJ1-6; 7 nucleotides match TRBD1. V shed 0 bases, J shed 14 bases, and the junction held 5 bases outside the gene matches. The CDR3 sequence is 13 residues long. The germline V gene encodes CDR1 SGDLS and CDR2 YYNGEE.

This chain connects TRBV19 to TRBJ1-2; 9 bases are shared with TRBD1. V lost 4 bases to trimming and J lost 2 bases; unmatched junction nucleotides: 2. The CDR3 is 14 amino acids. Germline V gives CDR1 LNHDA, CDR2 SQIVND (reference sequence). CDR3 region: CASSTDRGNYGYTF. CDR3 coding DNA: TGTGCCAGTAGTACCGACAGGGGGAACTATGGCTACACCTTC. Full variable domain (rest looked up from reference TRBV19 and TRBJ1-2): DGGITQSPKYLFRKEGQNVTLSCEQNLNHDAMYWYRQDPGQGLRLIYYSQIVNDFQKGDIAEGYSVSREKKESFPLTVTSAQKNPTAFYLCASSTDRGNYGYTFGSGTRLTVV.

The chain carries TRBV5-1 and TRBJ2-1, with 10 positions matching TRBD2. J lost 8 bases, V lost 0 bases, and 8 bases had no gene match. The CDR3 has 16 amino acids. Germline assignment: CDR1 SGHRS and CDR2 YFSETQ. The CDR3 nucleotides are TGCGCCAGCAGCTTGGGGGGCACTAGCGGGGCGGATGAGCAGTTCTTC. Its translation is CASSLGGTSGADEQFF.

The gene calls are TRBV11-2 and TRBJ1-6; TRBD1 might be the D (5 bases). The CDR3 runs 15 residues. Trimming took 5 bases from V and 7 from J, leaving 15 bases between them. Per the germline V gene, CDR1 is SGHAT and CDR2 is FQNNGV. CDR3 protein: CASSMYGAGNSPLHF. CDR3 nucleotide sequence: TGTGCCAGCAGCATGTATGGGGCAGGAAATTCACCCCTCCACTTT.

This clone was detected only once. CDR3 protein: CASSQQPPYTEAFF. The CDR3 DNA sequence: TGTGCCAGCAGCCAACAGCCTCCCTACACTGAAGCTTTCTTT. This chain uses TRBV6-2 or TRBV6-3 with TRBJ1-1; D is unclear. Germline CDR1 is MNHEY and CDR2 is SVGEGT. Trimming left V 6 bases short and J 3 bases short, with 14 bases between. CDR3 length equals 14 residues.